The T cell receptor beta chain described here comes from a study of T cell responses to AZD1222 COVID-19 vaccine. Study outcomes and limitations: Close to half of all spike-specific TCRs reportedly target regions of the variants that are unmutated. Clonal diversity may have been underestimated, and the donors were mostly white British, with more females than males.

Generated by immunoSEQ multiplex PCR, the TCRdb table keeps only in-frame clones and is missing some. The sample lists fewer than 200,000 clones; around 90% were seen once. V gave up 4 bases and J gave up 10 bases; unmatched junction bases: 7. The germline V gene has CDR1 SGHTA and CDR2 FQGTGA. The CDR3 runs to 14 residues. Comments on this clone: The antigen is unknown.

The rearrangement links TRBV7-3 to TRBJ1-2, with 12 nucleotides matching TRBD1. The source was peripheral blood, collected 28 days after the second dose of the MenACWY control vaccine. The clonotype originates from an adult who received the MenACWY meningococcal vaccine as a control. Here the CDR3 reads CASSSTGTGGVYTF. In DNA form, the CDR3 reads TGTGCCAGCAGCTCAACCGGGACAGGGGGCGTCTACACCTTC.